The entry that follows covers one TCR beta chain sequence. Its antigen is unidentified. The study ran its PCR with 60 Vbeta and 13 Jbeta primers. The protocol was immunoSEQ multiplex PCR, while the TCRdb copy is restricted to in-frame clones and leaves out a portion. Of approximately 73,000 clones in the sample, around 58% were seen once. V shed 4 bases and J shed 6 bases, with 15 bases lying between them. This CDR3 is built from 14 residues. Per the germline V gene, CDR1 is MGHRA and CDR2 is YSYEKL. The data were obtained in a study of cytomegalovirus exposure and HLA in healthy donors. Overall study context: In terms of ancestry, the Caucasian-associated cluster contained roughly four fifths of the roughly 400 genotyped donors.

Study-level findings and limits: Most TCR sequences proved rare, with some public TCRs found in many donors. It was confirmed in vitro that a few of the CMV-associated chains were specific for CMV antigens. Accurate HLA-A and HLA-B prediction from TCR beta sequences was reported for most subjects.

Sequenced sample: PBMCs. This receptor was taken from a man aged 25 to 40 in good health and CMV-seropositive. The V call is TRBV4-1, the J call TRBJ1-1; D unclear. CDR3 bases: TGCGCCAGCAGCCTTGTCCCAAGGAGGGCTGAAGCTTTCTTT. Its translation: CASSLVPRRAEAFF.